The next 28 T cell receptor beta chains were all read from a single sample in a study of CD8 T cells in ankylosing spondylitis. TCRdb processed the 5' RACE reads anew with MiXCR; each CDR3 protein has one entry. The sample consists of about 220,000 distinct CDR3 sequences, 20% to 30% of them appearing once. The sample comprised blood, either unsorted or a sorted T cell fraction (not recorded which). The receptors shown here come from a male donor with ankylosing spondylitis or in good health (not recorded which).

CDR3 nucleotide sequence: TGCAGTGCTAACCAGGGGTCCAATGAGCAGTTCTTC. It specifies CSANQGSNEQFF. The V gene is TRBV20-1, the J gene TRBJ2-1, with TRBD1 as a possible D gene (6 bases). The CDR3 runs 12 residues. The V end lost 4 bases, the J end lost 6 bases, and 10 bases lay between the germline ends. CDR1 DFQATT and CDR2 SNEGSKA come from the germline V gene (reference sequence).

The genes are TRBV20-1 and TRBJ1-2; no clear D. The CDR3 is 11 amino acids. Germline CDR1 DFQATT, CDR2 SNEGSKA (reference sequence). The V and J ends lost 6 bases and 8 bases respectively, with 13 bases between them. The CDR3 here is CSAKGWQGYTF. The CDR3 DNA follows: TGCAGTGCCAAGGGATGGCAGGGCTACACCTTC.

This chain uses TRBV12-3 or TRBV12-4 with TRBJ2-3, with 7 nucleotides matching TRBD2. The CDR3 contains 14 residues. The V gene end was trimmed by 3 bases and the J gene end by 2 bases; junction bases not matched to a gene: 2. This CDR3 is CASSFAGATDTQYF. The CDR3 bases are TGTGCCAGCAGTTTCGCGGGAGCCACAGATACGCAGTATTTT.

This clonotype has a count of ten or more. The chain joins TRBV9 to TRBJ1-2, with 9 positions matching TRBD1. With 3 bases clipped from V and 5 bases from J, the junction kept 8 bases outside the gene matches. CDR1 and CDR2 from the germline V gene are SGDLS and YYNGEE. There are 15 residues in the CDR3. The CDR3 nucleotides are TGTGCCAGCAGCGCGACCGGGACAGGGTTTTATGGCTACACCTTC. Protein product: CASSATGTGFYGYTF. The full variable domain, in which reference TRBV9 and TRBJ1-2 provide the parts outside the CDR3, is DSGVTQTPKHLITATGQRVTLRCSPRSGDLSVYWYQQSLDQGLQFLIQYYNGEERAKGNILERFSAQQFPDLHSELNLSSLELGDSALYFCASSATGTGFYGYTFGSGTRLTVV.

V is TRBV29-1 and J is TRBJ2-5, with D possibly being TRBD2 (5 bases). V lost 5 bases and J 3 bases, leaving 10 bases between the germline ends. Germline V gene data show CDR1 as SQVTM and CDR2 as ANQGSEA. The CDR3 sequence is 12 residues long. The CDR3 nucleotides read TGCAGCGTTTTGAGGGAAAAAGAGACCCAGTACTTC. Protein: CSVLREKETQYF.

Many counts were recorded for this clonotype. This chain uses TRBV12-3 or TRBV12-4 with TRBJ2-2; D not resolved. Trimming cost V 5 bases and J 5 bases, with 3 bases left between them. This CDR3 has 11 residues. The CDR3 here is CASSRTGELFF. The CDR3 bases are TGTGCCAGCAGTAGGACCGGGGAGCTGTTTTTT.

Many counts were recorded for this clonotype. The CDR3 nucleotides read TGTGCCATCAGTGATGGCTACAACAATGAGCAGTTCTTC. It is translated as CAISDGYNNEQFF. V usage is TRBV10-3 and J usage is TRBJ2-1; D not certain. The CDR3 totals 13 residues. V gave up 3 bases and J gave up 5 bases, with 8 bases separating them. CDR1 is ENHRY, CDR2 SYGVKD, per germline.

This clonotype was counted at least ten times. The chain combines TRBV20-1 with TRBJ2-3; D is perhaps TRBD2 (5 bases). The CDR3 consists of 13 residues. Trimming removed 3 bases at V and 4 bases at J, with 11 bases between. Germline CDR1 and CDR2: DFQATT and SNEGSKA (reference sequence). The CDR3 spells CSASPGVPDTQYF. The DNA for the CDR3 is TGCAGTGCTAGTCCCGGGGTCCCAGATACGCAGTATTTT.

This clonotype was counted a few times. The DNA for the CDR3 is TGTGCCAGCAGCATAGCGGGGCAAGAGACCCAGTACTTC. It yields the protein CASSIAGQETQYF. This chain uses TRBV5-5 with TRBJ2-5; TRBD2 agrees at 8 bases. The CDR3 totals 13 residues. CDR1 is SGHKS, CDR2 YYEKEE, per germline (reference sequence). V trimming: 4 bases; J trimming: 2 bases; junction bases outside the gene matches: 1.

This clonotype was counted only a few times. CDR3 sequence: CSVANGNGGELFF. In DNA form, the CDR3 reads TGCAGCGTTGCTAACGGAAACGGGGGGGAGCTGTTTTTT. V usage is TRBV29-1 and J usage is TRBJ2-2; no reliable D call. The CDR3 consists of 13 residues. V lost 4 bases, J lost 8 bases, and 14 bases lay in between. Germline CDR1 SQVTM, CDR2 ANQGSEA.

The genes are TRBV2 and TRBJ1-3, with a possible D match to TRBD1 (6 bases). Germline loops: CDR1 SNHLY, CDR2 FYNNEI. The V end lost 6 bases, the J end lost 1 base, and 10 bases lay between the germline ends. This CDR3 region has 14 residues. The CDR3 spells CASSLDRSGNTIYF. In DNA, the CDR3 is TGTGCCAGCAGCCTGGACAGATCTGGAAACACCATATATTTT.

The rearrangement joins TRBV12-3 or TRBV12-4 to TRBJ2-1, with TRBD2 identical over 8 bases. CDR3 length equals 14 residues. Unmatched junction bases numbered 4, after V lost 6 bases and J lost 3 bases. In DNA form, the CDR3 reads TGTGCCAGCAGAGTTAGCGGGATCTACAATGAGCAGTTCTTC. Its protein is CASRVSGIYNEQFF.

This chain uses TRBV9 with TRBJ2-7, with a possible D match to TRBD1 (6 bases). V lost 4 bases and J 4 bases, leaving 15 bases between the germline ends. The CDR3 is made up of 14 amino acids. Germline assignment: CDR1 SGDLS and CDR2 YYNGEE. CDR3 DNA: TGTGCCAGCAGCAGGACAGAGGGAAGATACGAGCAGTACTTC. Protein product: CASSRTEGRYEQYF.

This clonotype was counted ten times or more. The chain carries TRBV28 and TRBJ2-3, with D possibly matching TRBD2 (6 bases). Trimming pared 5 bases from V and 0 bases from J, leaving 15 bases between. Germline V lookup: CDR1 MDHEN, CDR2 SYDVKM. This CDR3 is 16 amino acids long. The CDR3 here is CASSHSGSGSTDTQYF. The CDR3 region has the DNA TGTGCCAGCAGTCACTCGGGAAGCGGGAGCACAGATACGCAGTATTTT.

This clonotype was found many times. The chain carries TRBV20-1 and TRBJ2-1; 11 bases are shared with TRBD2. This CDR3 comprises 15 residues. Germline CDR1 and CDR2: DFQATT and SNEGSKA (reference sequence). Germline trimming cut 0 bases from V and 10 bases from J; bases unmatched to any gene: 8. CDR3 loop: CSARDGSGRAWEQFF. The DNA of the CDR3 is TGCAGTGCTAGAGATGGTAGCGGGAGGGCCTGGGAGCAGTTCTTC.

This clonotype came up many times. The chain carries TRBV5-1 and TRBJ2-5, with D maybe TRBD2 (6 bases). V lost 0 bases, J lost 2 bases, and 14 bases lay in between. Looked up from germline, CDR1 is SGHRS and CDR2 is YFSETQ. The CDR3 extends over 16 amino acids. The chain's CDR3 is CASSLGDWPTQETQYF. The CDR3 DNA is TGCGCCAGCAGCTTGGGGGACTGGCCCACACAAGAGACCCAGTACTTC. Looking up the rest from reference TRBV5-1 and TRBJ2-5 gives the full variable domain: KAGVTQTPRYLIKTRGQQVTLSCSPISGHRSVSWYQQTPGQGLQFLFEYFSETQRNKGNFPGRFSGRQFSNSRSEMNVSTLELGDSALYLCASSLGDWPTQETQYFGPGTRLLVL.

This clonotype was observed many times. The chain recombines TRBV20-1 with TRBJ2-1; 10 nucleotides align to TRBD2. Germline V gene data show CDR1 as DFQATT and CDR2 as SNEGSKA (reference sequence). After removal of 5 bases from V and 10 bases from J, the junction contained 11 bases not matched to a gene. The CDR3 is 14 residues long. CDR3 coding DNA: TGCAGTGCTTTCAGCGGGAGGGCCCTCAGGGAGCAGTTCTTC. Translated, it gives CSAFSGRALREQFF.

This chain joins TRBV24-1 and TRBJ2-3, with D possibly matching TRBD2 (5 bases). This CDR3 spans 13 amino acids. Trimming pared 7 bases from V and 3 bases from J, leaving 10 bases between. CDR1 is KGHDR, CDR2 SFDVKD, per germline. This CDR3 reads CATRGDGTDTQYF. DNA for the CDR3: TGTGCCACCAGGGGAGATGGTACAGATACGCAGTATTTT.

The rearrangement uses TRBV20-1 and TRBJ2-7; TRBD1 matches at 10 bases. CDR3 length: 16 residues. V was clipped by 5 bases and J by 0 bases; unmatched bases: 10. Germline V gene sequence: CDR1 DFQATT, CDR2 SNEGSKA (reference sequence). CDR3 protein: CSARDRGMGSSYEQYF. The CDR3 nucleotides are TGCAGTGCTCGGGACAGGGGAATGGGAAGCTCCTACGAGCAGTACTTC.

This clonotype was counted ten times or more. The gene calls are TRBV2 and TRBJ2-4; D assignment may be TRBD1 or TRBD2 (5 bases each). The V and J ends lost 8 bases and 3 bases respectively, with 8 bases between them. CDR1 and CDR2 (germline): SNHLY, FYNNEI. The CDR3 runs to 12 residues. In DNA form, the CDR3 reads TGTGCCAGCCGGGACCGCAAAAACATTCAGTACTTC. Protein sequence: CASRDRKNIQYF. The full variable domain, with the rest looked up from reference TRBV2 and TRBJ2-4, is EPEVTQTPSHQVTQMGQEVILRCVPISNHLYFYWYRQILGQKVEFLVSFYNNEISEKSEIFDDQFSVERPDGSNFTLKIRSTKLEDSAMYFCASRDRKNIQYFGAGTRLSVL.

The chain is built from TRBV6-1 and TRBJ2-5; 9 bases align to TRBD2. V was clipped by 6 bases and J by 5 bases; unmatched bases: 7. CDR1 is MNHNS, CDR2 SASEGT, per germline. The CDR3 is 14 residues long. CDR3 residues: CASRVAGVGETQYF. The CDR3 bases are TGTGCCAGCAGGGTAGCGGGAGTTGGTGAGACCCAGTACTTC.

CDR3 bases: TGTGCCACACGAAAGGAGGGGAATCAGCCCCAGCATTTT. Protein product: CATRKEGNQPQHF. J is TRBJ1-5 and V is TRBV10-3; D may be TRBD1 (5 bases). The V gene lost 10 bases and the J gene lost 4 bases, with 14 bases spanning the gap. Germline CDR1 ENHRY, CDR2 SYGVKD. This CDR3 spans 13 amino acids.

The chain combines TRBV20-1 with TRBJ2-7; the D gene could be TRBD1 or TRBD2 (5 bases each). This CDR3 has 13 amino acids. The germline gives CDR1 DFQATT, CDR2 SNEGSKA (reference sequence). The germline V and J ends were trimmed by 0 bases and 6 bases, with 12 bases remaining between them. The CDR3 nucleotides are TGCAGTGCTAGAGATGGGGCGGGTTTCGAGCAGTACTTC. Translated, it gives CSARDGAGFEQYF.

The rearrangement links TRBV12-3 or TRBV12-4 to TRBJ1-1; TRBD1 might be the D (5 bases). Trimming took off 3 bases at V and 5 bases at J, with 10 bases between the two ends. The CDR3 runs to 13 residues. CDR3 amino acids: CASSFGGITEAFF. DNA of the CDR3: TGTGCCAGCAGTTTCGGGGGTATAACTGAAGCTTTCTTT.

This clonotype was picked up many times. This chain links TRBV7-3 with TRBJ2-7; 7 bases agree with TRBD1. Per the germline V gene, CDR1 is SGHTA and CDR2 is FQGTGA. The CDR3 runs 15 residues. Trimming removed 2 bases from V and 0 bases from J; junction bases left unmatched: 4. The CDR3 spells CASSLQQGSSYEQYF. The CDR3, as DNA: TGTGCCAGCAGCTTACAACAGGGGAGCTCCTACGAGCAGTACTTC.

This clonotype came up many times. CDR3 amino acids: CASSFRPGNWEQYF. Here the CDR3 DNA reads TGTGCCAGCAGCTTCCGGCCGGGGAATTGGGAGCAGTACTTC. The rearrangement uses TRBV9 and TRBJ2-7; a possible D gene is TRBD2 (5 bases). Germline CDR1 reads SGDLS; CDR2 reads YYNGEE. This CDR3 has 14 residues. Trimming stripped 4 bases from V and 7 bases from J, with 18 bases between.

This chain joins TRBV7-2 and TRBJ2-7; 7 bases agree with TRBD2. The CDR3 has 14 amino acids. Germline V gene sequence: CDR1 SGHTA, CDR2 FQGNSA. The junction had 2 bases not matched to a gene; V was cut back by 1 base and J by 2 bases. CDR3 residues: CASSLGGTTYEQYF. CDR3 nucleotides: TGTGCCAGCAGCTTAGGGGGGACTACCTACGAGCAGTACTTC.

This rearrangement joins TRBV6-2 or TRBV6-3 to TRBJ2-7; TRBD2 aligns across 9 bases. V shed 6 bases, J shed 0 bases, and the junction held 9 bases outside the gene matches. The CDR3 has 16 amino acids. The germline V gene has CDR1 MNHEY and CDR2 SVGEGT. The CDR3 DNA follows: TGTGCCAGCAGCTCCCCAAGCGGGAGGAGCTCCTACGAGCAGTACTTC. Amino acid sequence: CASSSPSGRSSYEQYF.